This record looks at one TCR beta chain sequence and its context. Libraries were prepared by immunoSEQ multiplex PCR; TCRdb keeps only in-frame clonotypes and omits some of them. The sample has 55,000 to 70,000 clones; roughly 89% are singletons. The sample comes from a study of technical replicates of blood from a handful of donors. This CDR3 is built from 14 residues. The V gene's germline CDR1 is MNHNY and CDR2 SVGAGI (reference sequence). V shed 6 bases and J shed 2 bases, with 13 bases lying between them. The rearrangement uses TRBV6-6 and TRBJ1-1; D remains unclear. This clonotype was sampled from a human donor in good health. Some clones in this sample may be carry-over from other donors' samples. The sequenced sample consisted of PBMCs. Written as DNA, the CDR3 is TGTGCCAGCAGGCCCGGACGGGAAAACACTGAAGCTTTCTTT. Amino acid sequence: CASRPGRENTEAFF.